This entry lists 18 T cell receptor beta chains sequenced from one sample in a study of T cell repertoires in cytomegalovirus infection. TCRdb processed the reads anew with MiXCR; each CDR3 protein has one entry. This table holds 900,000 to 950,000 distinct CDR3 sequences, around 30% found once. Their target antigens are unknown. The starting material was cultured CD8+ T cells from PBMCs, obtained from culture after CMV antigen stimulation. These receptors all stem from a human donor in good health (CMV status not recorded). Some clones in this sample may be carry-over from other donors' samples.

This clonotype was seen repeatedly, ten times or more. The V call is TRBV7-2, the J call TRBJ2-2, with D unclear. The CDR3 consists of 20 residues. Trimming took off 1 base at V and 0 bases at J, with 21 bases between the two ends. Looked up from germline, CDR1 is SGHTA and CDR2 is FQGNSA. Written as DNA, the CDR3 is TGTGCCAGCAGCTTAGGACGTCTGGTCCCCAGGACGGCGAACACCGGGGAGCTGTTTTTT. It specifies CASSLGRLVPRTANTGELFF.

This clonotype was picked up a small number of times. CDR3 amino acids: CASSPPDRGPLYEQYF. As DNA, the CDR3 is TGTGCCAGCAGTCCCCCGGACAGGGGGCCCCTCTACGAGCAGTACTTC. The chain couples TRBV27 to TRBJ2-7, with 11 positions matching TRBD1. V shed 5 bases and J 3 bases; nucleotides not matched to a gene: 9. This CDR3 has 16 residues. Germline CDR1 MNHEY, CDR2 SMNVEV (reference sequence).

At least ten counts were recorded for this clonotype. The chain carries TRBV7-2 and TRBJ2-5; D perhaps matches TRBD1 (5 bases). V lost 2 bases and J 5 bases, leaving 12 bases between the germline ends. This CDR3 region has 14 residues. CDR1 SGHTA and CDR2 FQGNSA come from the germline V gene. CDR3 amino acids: CASSLPGFRETQYF. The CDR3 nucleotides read TGTGCCAGCAGCTTACCAGGGTTTCGGGAGACCCAGTACTTC.

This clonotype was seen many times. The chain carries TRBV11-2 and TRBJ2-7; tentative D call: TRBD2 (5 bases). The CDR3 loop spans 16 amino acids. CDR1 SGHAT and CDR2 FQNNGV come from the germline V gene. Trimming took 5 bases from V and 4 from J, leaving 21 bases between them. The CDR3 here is CASSTPAEGVNYEQYV. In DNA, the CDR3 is TGTGCCAGCAGCACGCCGGCAGAGGGTGTTAATTACGAGCAGTACGTC.

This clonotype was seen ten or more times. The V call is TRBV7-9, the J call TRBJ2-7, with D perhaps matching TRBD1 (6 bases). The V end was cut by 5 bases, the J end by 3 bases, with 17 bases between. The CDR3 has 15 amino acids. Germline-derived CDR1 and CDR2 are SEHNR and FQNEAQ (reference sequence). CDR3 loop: CASSPPRGMHYEQYF. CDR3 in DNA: TGTGCCAGCAGCCCCCCTAGGGGGATGCACTACGAGCAGTACTTC. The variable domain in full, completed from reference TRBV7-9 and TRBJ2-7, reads DTGVSQNPRHKITKRGQNVTFRCDPISEHNRLYWYRQTLGQGPEFLTYFQNEAQLEKSRLLSDRFSAERPKGSFSTLEIQRTEQGDSAMYLCASSPPRGMHYEQYFGPGTRLTVT.

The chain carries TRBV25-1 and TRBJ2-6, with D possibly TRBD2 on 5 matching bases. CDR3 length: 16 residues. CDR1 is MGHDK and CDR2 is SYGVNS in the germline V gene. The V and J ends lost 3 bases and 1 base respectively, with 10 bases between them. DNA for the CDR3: TGTGCCAGCAGTGACGGAGGCGGATCTGGGGCCAACGTCCTGACTTTC. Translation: CASSDGGGSGANVLTF.

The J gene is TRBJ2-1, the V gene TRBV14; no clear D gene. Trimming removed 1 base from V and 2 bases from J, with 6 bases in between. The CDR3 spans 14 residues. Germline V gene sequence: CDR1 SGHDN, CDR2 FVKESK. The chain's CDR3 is CASSQGQPYNEQFF. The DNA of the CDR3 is TGTGCCAGCAGCCAAGGGCAGCCCTACAATGAGCAGTTCTTC.

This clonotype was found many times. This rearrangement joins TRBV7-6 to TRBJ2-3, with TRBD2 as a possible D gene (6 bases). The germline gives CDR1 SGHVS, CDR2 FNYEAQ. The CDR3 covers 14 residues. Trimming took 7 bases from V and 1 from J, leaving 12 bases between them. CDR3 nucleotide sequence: TGTGCCAGCATCCCGTCGGGAGGCACAGATACGCAGTATTTT. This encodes CASIPSGGTDTQYF. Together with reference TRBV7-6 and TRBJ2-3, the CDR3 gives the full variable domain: GAGVSQSPRYKVTKRGQDVALRCDPISGHVSLYWYRQALGQGPEFLTYFNYEAQQDKSGLPNDRFSAERPEGSISTLTIQRTEQRDSAMYRCASIPSGGTDTQYFGPGTRLTVL.

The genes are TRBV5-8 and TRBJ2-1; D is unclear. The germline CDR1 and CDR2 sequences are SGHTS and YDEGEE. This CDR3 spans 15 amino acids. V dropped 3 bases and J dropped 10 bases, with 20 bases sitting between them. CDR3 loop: CASSSQEVYPPEQFF. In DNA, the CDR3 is TGTGCCAGCAGCTCCCAAGAGGTCTACCCCCCCGAGCAGTTCTTC.

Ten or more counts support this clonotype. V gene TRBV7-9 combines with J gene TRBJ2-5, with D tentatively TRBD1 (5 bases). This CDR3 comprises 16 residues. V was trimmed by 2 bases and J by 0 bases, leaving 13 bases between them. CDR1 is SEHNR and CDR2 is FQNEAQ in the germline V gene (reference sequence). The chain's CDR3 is CASSLSSAGYQETQYF. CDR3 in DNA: TGTGCCAGCAGCTTAAGTTCGGCAGGGTACCAAGAGACCCAGTACTTC. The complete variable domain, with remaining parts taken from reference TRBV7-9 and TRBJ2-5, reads DTGVSQNPRHKITKRGQNVTFRCDPISEHNRLYWYRQTLGQGPEFLTYFQNEAQLEKSRLLSDRFSAERPKGSFSTLEIQRTEQGDSAMYLCASSLSSAGYQETQYFGPGTRLLVL.

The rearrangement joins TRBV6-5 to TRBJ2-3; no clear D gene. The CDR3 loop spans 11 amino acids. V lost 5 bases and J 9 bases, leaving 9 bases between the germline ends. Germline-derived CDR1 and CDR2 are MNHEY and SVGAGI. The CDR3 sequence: CASSHMGTQYF. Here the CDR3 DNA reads TGTGCCAGCAGTCACATGGGCACGCAGTATTTT.

DNA for the CDR3: TGTGCCAGCAGCTTGACGGTAGGGAACACTGAAGCTTTCTTT. Protein product: CASSLTVGNTEAFF. V and J are TRBV5-4 and TRBJ1-1, with D hard to call. V was pared by 1 base and J by 1 base, with 8 bases between. Per germline, CDR1 SGHNT and CDR2 YYREEE (reference sequence). This CDR3 contains 14 residues.

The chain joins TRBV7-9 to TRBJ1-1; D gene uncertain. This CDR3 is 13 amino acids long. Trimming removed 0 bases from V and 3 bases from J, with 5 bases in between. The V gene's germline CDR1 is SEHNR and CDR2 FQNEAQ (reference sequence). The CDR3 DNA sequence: TGTGCCAGCAGCTTAGCGGCTTACACTGAAGCTTTCTTT. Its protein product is CASSLAAYTEAFF.

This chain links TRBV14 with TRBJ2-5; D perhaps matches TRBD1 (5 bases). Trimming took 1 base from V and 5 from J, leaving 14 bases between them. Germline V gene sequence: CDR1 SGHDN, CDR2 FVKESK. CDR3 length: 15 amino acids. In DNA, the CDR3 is TGTGCCAGCAGCCAAGCCCAGGGCTTGGTGGAGACCCAGTACTTC. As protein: CASSQAQGLVETQYF.

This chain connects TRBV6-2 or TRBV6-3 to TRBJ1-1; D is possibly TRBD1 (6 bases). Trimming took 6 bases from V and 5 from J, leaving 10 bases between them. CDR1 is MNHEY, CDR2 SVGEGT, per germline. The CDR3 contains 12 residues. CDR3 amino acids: CASRKGVTEAFF. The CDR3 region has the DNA TGTGCCAGCAGAAAGGGGGTTACTGAAGCTTTCTTT.

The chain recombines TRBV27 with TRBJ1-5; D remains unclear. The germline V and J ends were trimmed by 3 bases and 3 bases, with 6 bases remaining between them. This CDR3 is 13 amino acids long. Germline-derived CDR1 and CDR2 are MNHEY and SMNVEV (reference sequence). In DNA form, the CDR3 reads TGTGCCAGCAGTTTCCTATCCAATCAGCCCCAGCATTTT. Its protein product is CASSFLSNQPQHF.

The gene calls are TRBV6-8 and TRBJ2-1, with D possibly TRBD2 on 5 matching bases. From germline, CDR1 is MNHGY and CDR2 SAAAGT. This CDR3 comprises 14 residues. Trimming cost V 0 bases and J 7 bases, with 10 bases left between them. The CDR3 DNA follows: TGTGCCAGCAGTTACTCAGAGGGTTGGAATGAGCAGTTCTTC. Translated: CASSYSEGWNEQFF.

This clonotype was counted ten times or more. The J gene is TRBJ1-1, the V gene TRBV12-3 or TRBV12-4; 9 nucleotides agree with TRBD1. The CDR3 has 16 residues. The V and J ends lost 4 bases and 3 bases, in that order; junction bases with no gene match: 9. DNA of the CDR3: TGTGCCAGCAGTTGGGAGCAGGGACAGGGAGACACTGAAGCTTTCTTT. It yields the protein CASSWEQGQGDTEAFF.